Following are 16 T cell receptor beta chains from one sample sequenced in a study of fetal regulatory T cell absence and autoimmunity. TCRdb's copy holds only in-frame clones and misses some; the assay was immunoSEQ multiplex PCR. This table has approximately 49,000 clones, around 85% appearing once. Sample: cord blood. These receptor sequences come from a newborn boy with IPEX syndrome.

The chain carries TRBV5-4 and TRBJ2-2; perhaps TRBD1 as D (5 bases). The CDR3 length is 16 residues. The germline V and J ends were trimmed by 6 bases and 7 bases, with 22 bases remaining between them. CDR1 and CDR2 from the germline V gene are SGHNT and YYREEE (reference sequence). CDR3 amino acids: CASTITSQVPNGELFF. The CDR3 DNA reads TGTGCCAGCACCATTACCTCACAGGTCCCAAACGGGGAGCTGTTTTTT.

This chain joins TRBV6-6 and TRBJ2-3; TRBD1 matches 8 bases. V lost 6 bases and J lost 4; bases outside the gene matches: 0. The CDR3 covers 12 residues. Germline lookup yields CDR1 MNHNY and CDR2 SVGAGI (reference sequence). CDR3 DNA: TGTGCCAGCAGGGACAGGGCAGATACGCAGTATTTT. Protein product: CASRDRADTQYF.

This clone showed up just once. In the same sample, other DNA sequences code for this CDR3. The chain uses TRBV5-4 and TRBJ2-1; TRBD2 aligns across 12 bases. CDR3 length: 15 residues. Germline values: CDR1 SGHNT, CDR2 YYREEE (reference sequence). Losses at the gene ends were 0 bases for V and 5 bases for J; bases not matched to a gene: 0. The chain's CDR3 is CASSLGLAGDNEQFF. In DNA, the CDR3 is TGTGCCAGCAGCTTGGGACTAGCGGGAGACAATGAGCAGTTCTTC. The full variable domain, rest sourced from reference TRBV5-4 and TRBJ2-1, is ETGVTQSPTHLIKTRGQQVTLRCSSQSGHNTVSWYQQALGQGPQFIFQYYREEENGRGNFPPRFSGLQFPNYSSELNVNALELDDSALYLCASSLGLAGDNEQFFGPGTRLTVL.

The rearrangement joins TRBV7-9 to TRBJ2-5; D call uncertain. Between the trimmed V and J ends, which lost 1 base and 7 bases, there was a span of 4 bases. This CDR3 spans 11 amino acids. Germline values: CDR1 SEHNR, CDR2 FQNEAQ (reference sequence). The CDR3, as DNA: TGTGCCAGCAGCTTAGACGGGACCCAGTACTTC. Its translation is CASSLDGTQYF.

The V and J genes are TRBV11-2 and TRBJ2-1, with TRBD2 matching over 7 bases. The CDR3 consists of 15 residues. J gave up 7 bases and V 1 base, and 7 bases lay outside the gene matches. In germline, CDR1 is SGHAT, CDR2 FQNNGV. The CDR3, as DNA: TGTGCCAGCAGCTTAGTGCGGGGGTACGGGAATGAGCAGTTCTTC. Protein: CASSLVRGYGNEQFF.

The rearrangement links TRBV27 to TRBJ2-1, with a weak D call TRBD2 (6 bases). The CDR3 extends over 15 amino acids. CDR1 is MNHEY and CDR2 is SMNVEV in the germline V gene (reference sequence). Trimming cost V 4 bases and J 4 bases, with 14 bases left between them. The CDR3 sequence is CASSSTGRRYNEQFF. The CDR3 bases are TGTGCCAGCAGTTCCACCGGGAGACGGTACAATGAGCAGTTCTTC.

The rearrangement joins TRBV2 to TRBJ2-3; D is perhaps TRBD2 (5 bases). The CDR3 consists of 16 residues. Germline V gives CDR1 SNHLY, CDR2 FYNNEI. V was trimmed by 2 bases and J by 0 bases, leaving 12 bases between them. The CDR3 loop reads CASSEPVASSTDTQYF. The CDR3 bases are TGTGCCAGCAGTGAACCGGTGGCTAGCAGCACAGATACGCAGTATTTT.

The gene calls are TRBV5-1 and TRBJ2-3; D gene ambiguous. CDR1 is SGHRS, CDR2 YFSETQ, per germline. The V gene lost 0 bases and the J gene lost 0 bases, with 11 bases spanning the gap. This CDR3 has 16 amino acids. The CDR3 spells CASSLEGYTSTDTQYF. In DNA form, the CDR3 reads TGCGCCAGCAGCTTGGAGGGCTATACTAGCACAGATACGCAGTATTTT.

This rearrangement joins TRBV6-6 to TRBJ2-7; weak D call: TRBD1 (5 bases). The germline CDR1 and CDR2 sequences are MNHNY and SVGAGI (reference sequence). With 6 bases removed from V and 3 bases from J, the gap between germline ends came to 15 bases. This CDR3 is built from 14 residues. CDR3 residues: CASRPFQGNYEQYF. The CDR3 nucleotides are TGTGCCAGCAGGCCCTTTCAGGGAAACTACGAGCAGTACTTC.

The CDR3 here is CASSLNRGYNSPLHF. Written as DNA, the CDR3 is TGTGCCAGCAGCCTCAACAGGGGTTATAATTCACCCCTCCACTTT. J is TRBJ1-6 and V is TRBV7-2; the match to TRBD1 covers 7 bases. The CDR3 spans 15 residues. The V and J ends lost 5 bases and 4 bases, in that order; junction bases with no gene match: 5. From germline, CDR1 is SGHTA and CDR2 FQGNSA.

The V gene is TRBV7-9, the J gene TRBJ1-2; 7 bases are shared with TRBD1. Germline V gene data show CDR1 as SEHNR and CDR2 as FQNEAQ (reference sequence). Trimming at V came to 5 bases and at J to 5 bases, leaving 5 bases not matched to a gene. CDR3 length: 13 amino acids. CDR3 nucleotide sequence: TGTGCCAGCAGCGTTGGGACAGCGTATGGCTACACCTTC. Amino acid sequence: CASSVGTAYGYTF.

This clone was seen more than once but under ten times. CDR3 bases: TGTGCCAGCAGCTGCCGACTCCTTTCCTACGAGCAGTACTTC. This gives the protein CASSCRLLSYEQYF. The chain is built from TRBV21-1 and TRBJ2-7; TRBD2 was called by the table and not checked on the DNA. TRBV21-1 is a pseudogene segment. This CDR3 has 14 amino acids.

The chain joins TRBV2 to TRBJ1-5, with D uncertain. The CDR3 covers 12 residues. Germline lookup yields CDR1 SNHLY and CDR2 FYNNEI. Trimming removed 6 bases at V and 3 bases at J, with 6 bases between. The CDR3: CASSTANQPQHF. The CDR3 bases are TGTGCCAGCAGCACAGCCAATCAGCCCCAGCATTTT.

This clone was found a few times. The V call is TRBV19, the J call TRBJ1-2; 9 bases agree with TRBD1. The CDR3 is 13 amino acids. V lost 6 bases to trimming and J lost 7 bases; unmatched junction nucleotides: 6. CDR1 is LNHDA, CDR2 SQIVND, per germline (reference sequence). The CDR3 protein is CASRGTGGSGYTF. In DNA, the CDR3 is TGTGCCAGTAGGGGTACAGGGGGCAGTGGCTACACCTTC.

V and J are TRBV27 and TRBJ1-5; 7 nucleotides align to TRBD1. The CDR3 is made up of 14 amino acids. Germline V gene sequence: CDR1 MNHEY, CDR2 SMNVEV (reference sequence). Germline trimming cut 2 bases from V and 2 bases from J; bases unmatched to any gene: 0. CDR3: CASSLGQGNQPQHF. The CDR3 nucleotides read TGTGCCAGCAGTTTAGGACAGGGCAATCAGCCCCAGCATTTT.

V gene TRBV21-1 combines with J gene TRBJ1-5. TRBV21-1 is a pseudogene segment. There are 13 residues in the CDR3. The CDR3 nucleotides are TGTGCCAGCAGCAAGGGGGTCAATCAGCCCCAGCATTTT. It specifies CASSKGVNQPQHF.